This T cell receptor beta chain was identified during a study of blood T cells in healthy people across ages. Germline V CDR1 and CDR2: SEHNR, FQNEAQ (reference sequence). Deletions cut 4 bases from V and 7 bases from J, with 19 bases between. The CDR3 is 15 amino acids. Through a sample-barcoded 5' primer and a J-beta primer mix, a second PCR was run for roughly 6 to 12 cycles. Researchers report that each sample yielded at least 2.5 million CDR3-containing paired-end reads. Via MiXCR, TCRdb re-called the 5' RACE reads, giving one row per CDR3 protein. The sample lists hundreds of thousands of distinct CDR3 sequences, around 43% occurring once.

This sequence originates from a man aged 55 to 70 in good health. The sequenced sample consisted of blood. The chain recombines TRBV7-9 with TRBJ2-5; the D is unclear. The CDR3 bases are TGTGCCAGCAGCTCATCCTCTCTCCTCGCTGGGACCCAGTACTTC. This sequence encodes CASSSSSLLAGTQYF.